This TCR beta chain was obtained from a study of PD-1 blockade in classical Hodgkin lymphoma. V trimming: 3 bases; J trimming: 0 bases; junction bases outside the gene matches: 7. This CDR3 is 18 amino acids long. Germline lookup yields CDR1 MNHNS and CDR2 SASEGT. Each patient's relapse followed autologous stem cell transplantation, and brentuximab vedotin exposure varied. This clone was picked up a small number of times. Profiling relied on immunoSEQ multiplex PCR, and the TCRdb table lists in-frame clones only, not all of them. The sample has about 110,000 clones, roughly nine tenths seen once. Here the sequenced sample was peripheral blood mononuclear cells (PBMCs), taken before the second cycle of nivolumab. This chain uses TRBV6-1 with TRBJ1-4; TRBD1 matches 10 bases. This clonotype was sampled from a human donor with classical Hodgkin lymphoma. CDR3 loop: CASSEPGQGHSTNEKLFF. The DNA for the CDR3 is TGTGCCAGCAGTGAGCCGGGACAGGGGCACTCAACTAATGAAAAACTGTTTTTT.